These 18 T cell receptor beta chains share one sample of origin, sequenced in a study of T cells in Graves' hyperthyroidism and ophthalmopathy. TCR beta CDR3 sequences were amplified from RNA transcripts. The primer set for the first-round RT-PCR of the TCR CDR3 was HTBI. TCRdb passed the multiplex PCR reads through MiXCR, listing each CDR3 protein once. The sample yields around 760,000 distinct CDR3 sequences, roughly a third seen once. The sample comprised blood. The receptors shown here come from a middle-aged woman with Graves' hyperthyroidism.

This clonotype was seen a handful of times. The chain combines TRBV3-1 with TRBJ1-3, with D unclear. Trimming stripped 1 base from V and 0 bases from J, with 7 bases between. Germline CDR1 reads LGHDT; CDR2 reads YNNKEL (reference sequence). The CDR3 has 15 residues. This CDR3 is CASSQVPISGNTIYF. The DNA for the CDR3 is TGTGCCAGCAGCCAAGTACCGATCTCTGGAAACACCATATATTTT.

The chain recombines TRBV9 with TRBJ1-2, with TRBD1 identical over 7 bases. Germline V gene sequence: CDR1 SGDLS, CDR2 YYNGEE. J lost 4 bases, V lost 3 bases, and 9 bases had no gene match. The CDR3 is made up of 15 amino acids. CDR3 loop: CASSGGTAGSYGYTF. In DNA, the CDR3 is TGTGCCAGCAGCGGAGGGACAGCCGGCTCCTATGGCTACACCTTC.

The CDR3 loop is CSPLPTVNTEAFF. The CDR3 bases are TGCAGTCCCCTTCCGACGGTGAACACTGAAGCTTTCTTT. The genes are TRBV20-1 and TRBJ1-1; D not certain. V was cut by 8 bases and J by 0 bases, with 13 bases left in between. The germline V gene has CDR1 DFQATT and CDR2 SNEGSKA (reference sequence). This CDR3 is built from 13 residues.

CDR3 DNA sequence: TGTGCCAGCAGCCCAGGGGAATGGGAGGCCCAGTACTTC. Protein sequence: CASSPGEWEAQYF. The chain recombines TRBV7-8 with TRBJ2-5; D tentatively fits TRBD1 or TRBD2 (6 bases each). Germline CDR1 is SGHVS and CDR2 is FQNEAQ. The CDR3 totals 13 residues. V was trimmed by 5 bases and J by 9 bases, leaving 16 bases between them.

The V and J genes are TRBV6-6 and TRBJ1-2; TRBD1 matches 8 bases. Losses at the gene ends were 8 bases for V and 4 bases for J; bases not matched to a gene: 3. Germline V lookup: CDR1 MNHNY, CDR2 SVGAGI (reference sequence). This CDR3 has 12 residues. CDR3 region: CASQGAGYGYTF. The CDR3 bases are TGTGCCAGCCAGGGGGCGGGCTATGGCTACACCTTC.

This clonotype was seen at least ten times. The chain recombines TRBV20-1 with TRBJ1-3; TRBD1 might be the D (5 bases). The CDR3 has 13 amino acids. The germline CDR1 and CDR2 sequences are DFQATT and SNEGSKA (reference sequence). V lost 1 base and J lost 11, with 15 bases in between. The CDR3 loop reads CSARVPQQGPIYF. The CDR3 DNA sequence: TGCAGTGCTAGAGTCCCGCAGCAGGGCCCCATATATTTT.

CDR3 in amino acids: CASRSKPGNFAEAFF. The CDR3 DNA sequence: TGCGCCAGCAGATCGAAACCAGGGAATTTCGCTGAAGCTTTCTTT. The chain links TRBV5-1 to TRBJ1-1; TRBD1 is a possible D gene (5 bases). V lost 5 bases to trimming and J lost 6 bases, with 20 bases between them. In germline, CDR1 is SGHRS, CDR2 YFSETQ. There are 15 residues in the CDR3.

The V call is TRBV12-3 or TRBV12-4, the J call TRBJ2-7, with 15 bases lining up with TRBD2. J gave up 7 bases and V 5 bases, and 6 bases lay outside the gene matches. This CDR3 spans 15 amino acids. The CDR3 sequence: CASSPGLAGGQEQYF. The CDR3 DNA follows: TGTGCCAGCAGTCCCGGACTAGCGGGGGGGCAGGAGCAGTACTTC.

This clonotype was recorded at least ten times. V is TRBV10-3 and J is TRBJ1-4; D uncertain. The CDR3 consists of 12 residues. The ends were cut back, 10 bases at V and 0 bases at J, with 6 bases in the middle. Germline V gives CDR1 ENHRY, CDR2 SYGVKD. The CDR3 coding sequence is TGTGCCACCTCTGCAACTAATGAAAAACTGTTTTTT. Amino acid sequence: CATSATNEKLFF.

This clonotype has at least ten counts. The genes are TRBV20-1 and TRBJ2-7; 11 bases are shared with TRBD2. The CDR3 extends over 14 amino acids. Looked up from germline, CDR1 is DFQATT and CDR2 is SNEGSKA (reference sequence). After removal of 4 bases from V and 2 bases from J, the junction contained 4 bases not matched to a gene. CDR3 loop: CSAKGTSGTYEQYF. CDR3 DNA sequence: TGCAGTGCTAAGGGGACTAGCGGAACCTACGAGCAGTACTTC.

This clonotype has only a few counts. This chain connects TRBV6-5 to TRBJ1-5; 9 bases match TRBD1. V was pared by 5 bases and J by 0 bases, with 8 bases of the junction left unmatched. The CDR3 loop spans 17 amino acids. Per the germline V gene, CDR1 is MNHEY and CDR2 is SVGAGI. The CDR3 region has the DNA TGTGCCAGCAGTGCCCTGGACAGGGGAGATAGCAATCAGCCCCAGCATTTT. It codes for CASSALDRGDSNQPQHF.

J is TRBJ2-7 and V is TRBV6-5; D possibly corresponds to TRBD1 (5 bases). Trimming left V 6 bases short and J 1 base short, with 13 bases between. The CDR3 has 14 residues. Germline CDR1 MNHEY, CDR2 SVGAGI. The CDR3 DNA reads as TGTGCCAGCAGACGGACACCGCTTTCCTACGAGCAGTACTTC. Translation: CASRRTPLSYEQYF.

The rearrangement links TRBV7-9 to TRBJ2-1; a possible D gene is TRBD1 (6 bases). The CDR3 has 12 residues. Germline V gene sequence: CDR1 SEHNR, CDR2 FQNEAQ (reference sequence). Trimming removed 7 bases at V and 5 bases at J, with 9 bases between. The CDR3 loop reads CASTSGDNEQFF. As DNA, the CDR3 is TGTGCCAGCACCTCAGGGGACAATGAGCAGTTCTTC.

The CDR3 nucleotides are TGTGCCAGTAGGGTGGGGTTGGGAGGGGGTTCGAACACTGAAGCTTTCTTT. Translated, it gives CASRVGLGGGSNTEAFF. The chain has TRBV19 and TRBJ1-1; tentative D call: TRBD1 (6 bases). The germline V gene encodes CDR1 LNHDA and CDR2 SQIVND (reference sequence). The CDR3 sequence is 17 residues long. Trimming stripped 6 bases from V and 1 base from J, with 21 bases between.

CDR3 DNA: TGTGCCAGCAGCCACCGGGACAGGGGTGGTGAAAAACTGTTTTTT. The encoded protein is CASSHRDRGGEKLFF. This chain links TRBV7-9 with TRBJ1-4; 10 nucleotides line up with TRBD1. Germline loops: CDR1 SEHNR, CDR2 FQNEAQ (reference sequence). This CDR3 contains 15 residues. J gave up 7 bases and V 5 bases, and 7 bases lay outside the gene matches.

This chain joins TRBV20-1 and TRBJ1-5; D perhaps matches TRBD1 (5 bases). Germline V gene lookup returns CDR1 DFQATT and CDR2 SNEGSKA (reference sequence). The ends were cut back, 0 bases at V and 5 bases at J, with 14 bases in the middle. This CDR3 has 15 residues. CDR3 protein: CSARDPGERDQPQHF. CDR3 DNA sequence: TGCAGTGCTAGAGATCCGGGGGAACGGGATCAGCCCCAGCATTTT.

In this sample, this clonotype turned up many times. The chain couples TRBV5-4 to TRBJ1-3, with TRBD1 matching 9 bases. V lost 5 bases and J lost 3; bases outside the gene matches: 3. Germline V lookup: CDR1 SGHNT, CDR2 YYREEE (reference sequence). This CDR3 is built from 14 residues. The CDR3 loop is CASSYRGLGNTIYF. The CDR3 DNA reads TGTGCCAGCAGTTACAGGGGGCTTGGAAACACCATATATTTT.

In this sample, this clonotype turned up many times. This chain connects TRBV4-1 to TRBJ2-5, with D possibly being TRBD1 (6 bases). The CDR3 length is 17 residues. Germline assignment: CDR1 MGHRA and CDR2 YSYEKL. V shed 1 base and J shed 9 bases, with 24 bases lying between them. CDR3 protein: CASSQVDRRAGEGAQYF. CDR3 coding DNA: TGCGCCAGCAGCCAAGTCGATCGTAGGGCAGGGGAAGGCGCCCAGTACTTC.